Listed below are T cell receptor beta chains from one sample, sequenced in a study of tumor-infiltrating lymphocytes in primary liver carcinoma. TCRdb re-derived calls from the multiplex PCR reads in MiXCR, one entry per CDR3 protein. The sample contains under 130,000 distinct CDR3 sequences, approximately 80% of which appear only once. Sequencing used liver tumor tissue from sampling region 3. Receptor source: a man aged 40-55 years with primary liver carcinoma and hepatitis B virus infection. The CDR3 runs from the conserved cysteine through the conserved F or W. D genes are given only for firm matches. Clone size is not always given. Where it is, it says once, few, many or a class for expanded clones.

V gene,D gene,J gene,clone size,CDR3 protein,CDR3 DNA
TRBV4-3,.,TRBJ2-3,once,CASSQEEGTQYF,TGCGCCAGCAGCCAAGAGGAGGGTACGCAGTATTTT
TRBV29-1,.,TRBJ2-7,.,CSYEDSSPSYEQHF,TGCAGCTATGAAGACTCCTCTCCCTCCTACGAGCAGCACTTC
TRBV5-6,TRBD1,TRBJ1-1,.,CASRARQGRSEAFF,TGTGCCAGCAGAGCACGACAGGGGCGGAGTGAAGCTTTCTTT
TRBV5-1,TRBD2,TRBJ2-7,.,CASSFSGSPYYEQYF,TGTGCCAGCAGCTTTAGCGGGAGCCCCTACTACGAGCAGTACTTC
TRBV7-3,.,TRBJ2-1,.,CASSLGLSSYNVQFF,TGTGCCAGCAGCTTAGGCCTGAGCTCCTACAATGTGCAGTTCTTC
TRBV6-5,TRBD2,TRBJ2-7,.,CVSSYLGTSGRTEQYF,TGTGTCAGCAGTTACCTCGGGACTAGCGGGAGGACCGAACAGTACTTC
TRBV29-1,.,TRBJ2-7,.,CSDSISVYEQYF,TGCAGCGATTCCATATCAGTCTACGAGCAGTACTTC
TRBV6-5,TRBD2,TRBJ2-3,.,CASSSLLLSGGIDAQYF,TGTGCCAGCAGTTCACTCCTCCTAAGCGGGGGGATAGATGCGCAGTATTTT
TRBV19,.,TRBJ1-4,.,CTSSASLNLFF,TGTACCAGTAGTGCATCACTGAACCTGTTTTTT
TRBV29-1,.,TRBJ2-7,.,CSVEKWDWGVDEQYF,TGCAGCGTTGAGAAATGGGACTGGGGAGTAGACGAGCAGTACTTC
TRBV6-2/TRBV6-3,TRBD2,TRBJ2-5,.,CVSSPSTAGDQKETQYF,TGTGTCAGCAGTCCCTCTACAGCGGGAGACCAAAAAGAGACCCAGTACTTC